Below, 29 T cell receptor beta chains from the same sample are listed, as sequenced in a study of shared T cell receptors in the human thymus. Produced via immunoSEQ multiplex PCR; TCRdb's table is partial and in-frame only. The data hold over 650,000 clones, with about 89% observed a single time. In addition, the sample was reused for a study of human thymus T cells.

Input material: thymocytes. The origin of the receptors is a boy less than two years old with a congenital heart defect.

This chain links TRBV9 with TRBJ1-6, with TRBD1 identical over 7 bases. This CDR3 region has 14 residues. V was pared by 2 bases and J by 13 bases, with 9 bases of the junction left unmatched. CDR1 SGDLS and CDR2 YYNGEE come from the germline V gene. CDR3 sequence: CASSVDDRVIPLHF. DNA for the CDR3: TGTGCCAGCAGCGTCGACGACAGGGTAATTCCCCTCCACTTT.

This clone showed up just a few times. The chain joins TRBV2 to TRBJ1-2; 10 bases are a match to TRBD1. J lost 8 bases, V lost 4 bases, and 7 bases had no gene match. The germline V gene encodes CDR1 SNHLY and CDR2 FYNNEI. The length of the CDR3 is 14 residues. This CDR3 is CASSGRRTGGGYTF. CDR3 DNA sequence: TGTGCCAGCAGTGGGAGAAGGACAGGGGGAGGCTACACCTTC. The full variable domain, in which reference TRBV2 and TRBJ1-2 provide the parts outside the CDR3, is EPEVTQTPSHQVTQMGQEVILRCVPISNHLYFYWYRQILGQKVEFLVSFYNNEISEKSEIFDDQFSVERPDGSNFTLKIRSTKLEDSAMYFCASSGRRTGGGYTFGSGTRLTVV.

The count of this clone is one. The chain combines TRBV28 with TRBJ1-2; D is unclear. The CDR3 is made up of 10 amino acids. Per germline, CDR1 MDHEN and CDR2 SYDVKM. The CDR3 loop is CGSGEYGYTF. CDR3 in DNA: TGTGGGTCAGGCGAGTATGGCTACACCTTC.

V usage is TRBV18 and J usage is TRBJ2-7; a weak D match, TRBD2 (7 bases). Trimming removed 4 bases from V and 3 bases from J, with 16 bases in between. The CDR3 covers 15 residues. CDR1 is KGHSH and CDR2 is LQKENI in the germline V gene. This CDR3 reads CASSLSAGASYEQYF. As DNA, the CDR3 is TGTGCCAGCTCACTCTCGGCGGGGGCCAGCTACGAGCAGTACTTC.

The rearrangement uses TRBV27 and TRBJ1-4, with D hard to call. The V gene's germline CDR1 is MNHEY and CDR2 SMNVEV (reference sequence). The CDR3 extends over 15 amino acids. Trimming took off 5 bases at V and 8 bases at J, with 18 bases between the two ends. The DNA of the CDR3 is TGTGCCAGCAGTGGAAGGCCCGACCGAGGGGAAAAACTGTTTTTT. Translating it yields CASSGRPDRGEKLFF.

The genes are TRBV21-1 and TRBJ1-4; TRBD1, the D gene given by the table, was not confirmed from the DNA. TRBV21-1 is labeled a pseudogene. This CDR3 is 16 amino acids long. As DNA, the CDR3 is TGTGCCAGCAGCAAGGGCAGGGGGAATTCGTACGAAAAACTGTTTTTT. Translation gives CASSKGRGNSYEKLFF.

This clone was detected once. The rearrangement uses TRBV15 and TRBJ2-3; TRBD2 is a possible D gene (5 bases). This CDR3 spans 15 amino acids. Trimming removed 1 base at V and 2 bases at J, with 10 bases between. The germline gives CDR1 LNHNV, CDR2 YYDKDF (reference sequence). The CDR3 DNA sequence: TGTGCCACCAGCAGAGGTCCGGGAATCACAGATACGCAGTATTTT. This sequence encodes CATSRGPGITDTQYF.

The V call is TRBV5-8, the J call TRBJ1-5, with 10 bases that match TRBD1. CDR1 is SGHTS, CDR2 YDEGEE, per germline. V was clipped by 5 bases and J by 2 bases; unmatched bases: 7. The CDR3 contains 16 residues. The CDR3 sequence: CASRPDRGRGNQPQHF. CDR3 nucleotides: TGTGCCAGCAGACCCGACAGGGGGCGAGGCAATCAGCCCCAGCATTTT.

The V gene is TRBV14, the J gene TRBJ2-6, with a weak D call TRBD2 (6 bases). CDR1 is SGHDN, CDR2 FVKESK, per germline. The CDR3 has 16 residues. The ends were cut back, 1 base at V and 4 bases at J, with 11 bases in the middle. CDR3 sequence (DNA): TGTGCCAGCAGCCAAGGTGGGGGGACCGGGGCCAACGTCCTGACTTTC. As protein: CASSQGGGTGANVLTF. The full variable domain, its missing parts supplied by reference TRBV14 and TRBJ2-6, is EAGVTQFPSHSVIEKGQTVTLRCDPISGHDNLYWYRRVMGKEIKFLLHFVKESKQDESGMPNNRFLAERTGGTYSTLKVQPAELEDSGVYFCASSQGGGTGANVLTFGAGSRLTVL.

The V call is TRBV7-9, the J call TRBJ1-3; TRBD1 aligns across 7 bases. CDR3 size: 16 residues. Germline trimming cut 4 bases from V and 0 bases from J; bases unmatched to any gene: 6. Germline CDR1 is SEHNR and CDR2 is FQNEAQ (reference sequence). The CDR3, as DNA: TGTGCCAGCAGCTACCGACAGGGTAGCTCTGGAAACACCATATATTTT. It specifies CASSYRQGSSGNTIYF. The whole variable domain, filled in from reference TRBV7-9 and TRBJ1-3, reads DTGVSQNPRHKITKRGQNVTFRCDPISEHNRLYWYRQTLGQGPEFLTYFQNEAQLEKSRLLSDRFSAERPKGSFSTLEIQRTEQGDSAMYLCASSYRQGSSGNTIYFGEGSWLTVV.

The chain employs TRBV9 and TRBJ2-2; possibly TRBD2 for D (6 bases). The CDR3 consists of 15 residues. V was trimmed by 4 bases and J by 13 bases, leaving 23 bases between them. Germline V gene data show CDR1 as SGDLS and CDR2 as YYNGEE. CDR3: CASSPIEGRPGTLFF. The CDR3 nucleotides read TGTGCCAGCAGCCCGATTGAAGGGAGGCCCGGGACGCTGTTTTTT.

The CDR3 spells CASSKGAGVSYNEQFF. The DNA of the CDR3 is TGTGCCAGCAGTAAGGGCGCGGGAGTGAGCTACAATGAGCAGTTCTTC. The V and J genes are TRBV25-1 and TRBJ2-1; 7 positions agree with TRBD2. Germline V gives CDR1 MGHDK, CDR2 SYGVNS. Losses at the gene ends were 5 bases for V and 3 bases for J; bases not matched to a gene: 10. The CDR3 is made up of 16 amino acids. Supplemented by reference TRBV25-1 and TRBJ2-1, the full variable domain reads EADIYQTPRYLVIGTGKKITLECSQTMGHDKMYWYQQDPGMELHLIHYSYGVNSTEKGDLSSESTVSRIRTEHFPLTLESARPSHTSQYLCASSKGAGVSYNEQFFGPGTRLTVL.

The V and J genes are TRBV11-2 and TRBJ2-5, with D perhaps matching TRBD2 (5 bases). The ends were cut back, 0 bases at V and 5 bases at J, with 28 bases in the middle. In germline, CDR1 is SGHAT, CDR2 FQNNGV. The CDR3 has 20 residues. In DNA, the CDR3 is TGTGCCAGCAGCTTAGATGGAACCGGCCAAACCACGGGGTATTGGGAGACCCAGTACTTC. Translating gives CASSLDGTGQTTGYWETQYF.

The genes are TRBV29-1 and TRBJ1-4; 7 bases agree with TRBD1. V dropped 3 bases and J dropped 5; count of bases not matched to a gene: 6. The CDR3 is 14 amino acids. CDR1 SQVTM and CDR2 ANQGSEA come from the germline V gene. The DNA for the CDR3 is TGCAGCGTTGATTCGACAGGGAGGAATGAAAAACTGTTTTTT. Residues: CSVDSTGRNEKLFF.

The genes are TRBV5-4 and TRBJ1-1; maybe TRBD1 (6 bases). There are 17 residues in the CDR3. Between the trimmed V and J ends, which lost 4 bases and 1 base, there was a span of 20 bases. CDR1 SGHNT and CDR2 YYREEE come from the germline V gene (reference sequence). The CDR3 DNA follows: TGTGCCAGCAGCCTTTGGGGGACACTGCCTCCGAACACTGAAGCTTTCTTT. Protein product: CASSLWGTLPPNTEAFF.

Concerning this clone: The same CDR3 also results from other DNA sequences found in this sample. This chain uses TRBV6-6 with TRBJ2-7; 7 bases align to TRBD1. The CDR3 loop spans 13 amino acids. CDR1 is MNHNY, CDR2 SVGAGI, per germline (reference sequence). J gave up 1 base and V 5 bases, and 2 bases lay outside the gene matches. Written as DNA, the CDR3 is TGTGCCAGCAGTCGACAGGGATCCTACGAGCAGTACTTC. Translation: CASSRQGSYEQYF.

The DNA for the CDR3 is TGTGCCAGCAGTGAATGGGCCCACCAGGCAGAGACCCAGTACTTC. This encodes CASSEWAHQAETQYF. The chain recombines TRBV6-1 with TRBJ2-5, with D unresolved. The CDR3 runs to 15 residues. With 2 bases removed from V and 4 bases from J, the gap between germline ends came to 14 bases. Germline loops: CDR1 MNHNS, CDR2 SASEGT.

The rearrangement uses TRBV5-4 and TRBJ2-1; a possible D gene is TRBD2 (5 bases). Germline lookup yields CDR1 SGHNT and CDR2 YYREEE (reference sequence). Trimming took 9 bases from V and 4 from J, leaving 20 bases between them. This CDR3 comprises 15 residues. The CDR3 reads CAKILGPPVYNEQFF. In DNA form, the CDR3 reads TGTGCCAAAATACTAGGACCCCCTGTTTACAATGAGCAGTTCTTC.

The V gene is TRBV11-2, the J gene TRBJ1-4; 7 bases agree with TRBD1. CDR3 length: 14 residues. V was pared by 6 bases and J by 2 bases, with 3 bases of the junction left unmatched. Per the germline V gene, CDR1 is SGHAT and CDR2 is FQNNGV. The CDR3 loop reads CASRPGQTNEKLFF. The CDR3 DNA sequence: TGTGCCAGCAGACCGGGACAGACTAATGAAAAACTGTTTTTT. Full variable domain (rest looked up from reference TRBV11-2 and TRBJ1-4): EAGVAQSPRYKIIEKRQSVAFWCNPISGHATLYWYQQILGQGPKLLIQFQNNGVVDDSQLPKDRFSAERLKGVDSTLKIQPAKLEDSAVYLCASRPGQTNEKLFFGSGTQLSVL.

V is TRBV11-3 and J is TRBJ2-1, with D uncertain. CDR3 length: 14 residues. Germline-derived CDR1 and CDR2 are SGHNT and YENEEA. V lost 1 base and J lost 1, with 5 bases in between. The CDR3 coding sequence is TGTGCCAGCAGCTTAGGAGTTTCCTACAATGAGCAGTTCTTC. The encoded protein is CASSLGVSYNEQFF. The entire variable domain, with the rest obtained from reference TRBV11-3 and TRBJ2-1, is as follows: EAGVVQSPRYKIIEKKQPVAFWCNPISGHNTLYWYLQNLGQGPELLIRYENEEAVDDSQLPKDRFSAERLKGVDSTLKIQPAELGDSAVYLCASSLGVSYNEQFFGPGTRLTVL.

V and J are TRBV27 and TRBJ1-1; 7 nucleotides agree with TRBD1. V shed 6 bases and J 5 bases; nucleotides not matched to a gene: 12. The CDR3 is 15 residues long. Germline V gene data show CDR1 as MNHEY and CDR2 as SMNVEV (reference sequence). The CDR3 coding sequence is TGTGCCAGCAGAAAGACAGGGTGGGTTTGGACTGAAGCTTTCTTT. Translated: CASRKTGWVWTEAFF.

This chain joins TRBV4-3 and TRBJ1-5; 7 nucleotides agree with TRBD1. Germline CDR1 and CDR2: LGHNA and YSLEER. Unmatched junction bases numbered 17, after V lost 0 bases and J lost 3 bases. The length of the CDR3 is 20 residues. CDR3 in amino acids: CASSQDPPDRETFVNQPQHF. Here the CDR3 DNA reads TGCGCCAGCAGCCAAGACCCCCCCGACAGGGAGACCTTTGTCAATCAGCCCCAGCATTTT.

This chain joins TRBV9 and TRBJ2-1; TRBD2 matches 9 bases. This CDR3 spans 16 amino acids. Germline V gene lookup returns CDR1 SGDLS and CDR2 YYNGEE. Trimming took 1 base from V and 8 from J; bases not matched to a gene: 10. DNA for the CDR3: TGTGCCAGCAGCGTAATAGCGGGAGCCCCGGGGGATGAGCAGTTCTTC. This translates into CASSVIAGAPGDEQFF.

The CDR3 region is CASRGGPDTQYF. Here the CDR3 DNA reads TGCGCCAGTCGCGGGGGACCAGATACGCAGTATTTT. The chain combines TRBV4-1 with TRBJ2-3; 7 bases agree with TRBD2. The V gene end was trimmed by 9 bases and the J gene end by 4 bases; junction bases not matched to a gene: 4. The CDR3 contains 12 residues. Looked up from germline, CDR1 is MGHRA and CDR2 is YSYEKL.

This clone is a singleton in its sample. The chain couples TRBV6-5 to TRBJ2-3; TRBD2 matches 7 bases. V lost 1 base to trimming and J lost 4 bases; unmatched junction nucleotides: 8. From germline, CDR1 is MNHEY and CDR2 SVGAGI. The CDR3 has 16 amino acids. CDR3 region: CASSYLGGGAPDTQYF. DNA for the CDR3: TGTGCCAGCAGTTACTTGGGGGGAGGGGCGCCAGATACGCAGTATTTT.

V is TRBV28 and J is TRBJ2-2; no clear D gene. The CDR3 extends over 14 amino acids. Germline CDR1 MDHEN, CDR2 SYDVKM. Trimming removed 7 bases from V and 6 bases from J, with 15 bases in between. CDR3 nucleotide sequence: TGTGCCAGCACCCCCCGCCGGAGTCCCGGGGAGCTGTTTTTT. It encodes CASTPRRSPGELFF.

The chain employs TRBV4-3 and TRBJ2-7; the D gene is possibly TRBD2 (5 bases). In germline, CDR1 is LGHNA, CDR2 YSLEER. Trimming pared 3 bases from V and 1 base from J, leaving 7 bases between. CDR3 length equals 13 residues. The CDR3: CASSHWTSYEQYF. CDR3 coding DNA: TGCGCCAGCAGCCATTGGACTTCCTACGAGCAGTACTTC.

The chain employs TRBV25-1 and TRBJ2-6; maybe TRBD2 (5 bases). Germline V gene lookup returns CDR1 MGHDK and CDR2 SYGVNS. Trimming left V 2 bases short and J 1 base short, with 9 bases between. This CDR3 is built from 16 residues. CDR3 amino acids: CASSEAWESGANVLTF. The CDR3 DNA reads TGTGCCAGCAGTGAAGCCTGGGAGTCTGGGGCCAACGTCCTGACTTTC.

The rearrangement uses TRBV10-3 and TRBJ1-4; D might be TRBD1 (6 bases). Germline values: CDR1 ENHRY, CDR2 SYGVKD. The CDR3 contains 15 residues. V was clipped by 3 bases and J by 2 bases, with 10 bases between them. In DNA, the CDR3 is TGTGCCATCAGTGACATGAGGGGGACTAATGAAAAACTGTTTTTT. The encoded protein is CAISDMRGTNEKLFF.